The sequence of this TCR beta chain was determined in a study of TIL therapy for anti-PD-1-resistant metastatic lung cancer. Time point here: pre-treatment sample, taken before nivolumab and TIL therapy. The tumor samples were excised metastases, mostly pleural nodules or supraclavicular lymph nodes. Germline loops: CDR1 SEHNR, CDR2 FQNEAQ (reference sequence). Trimming cost V 4 bases and J 2 bases, with 17 bases left between them. CDR3 size: 16 residues. Sequencing used immunoSEQ v3. TCRdb keeps only in-frame clones here, not all; method: immunoSEQ multiplex PCR. The sample carries about 100,000 clones, roughly 65% recorded once.

This specimen was tumor tissue, taken at baseline. This chain connects TRBV7-9 to TRBJ1-1; TRBD1 is a possible D gene (5 bases). The receptor's source is a person between 25 and 79 years old with non-small cell lung cancer. DNA of the CDR3: TGTGCCAGCAGCTCACACAGGTCCGGGCCAAACACTGAAGCTTTCTTT. It yields the protein CASSSHRSGPNTEAFF.